This T cell receptor (beta chain) was identified in a study of T-cell reconstitution after alpha-beta-depleted transplantation in children. This clonotype occurred a few times. Molecular barcoding with unique molecular identifiers was used for the TCRbeta library. One entry per CDR3 protein, called by TCRdb with MiXCR from the PCR reads. The sample lists about 590,000 distinct CDR3 sequences; over 10% were seen once. This material consisted of PBMCs, mostly from graft donor cells, taken 360 days after TCRalphabeta/CD19-depleted stem cell transplant. The sequence came from a male patient between 10 and 17 years old who had a stem cell transplant for acute myeloid leukemia, so the T cells may come from the graft donor.

The CDR3 spells CASSLPSRQAYEQYF. CDR3 nucleotides: TGTGCCAGCAGTTTACCAAGCCGCCAAGCCTACGAGCAGTACTTC. The chain employs TRBV28 and TRBJ2-7; D gene ambiguous. Germline V lookup: CDR1 MDHEN, CDR2 SYDVKM. V lost 2 bases and J lost 2, with 13 bases in between. The length of the CDR3 is 15 residues.